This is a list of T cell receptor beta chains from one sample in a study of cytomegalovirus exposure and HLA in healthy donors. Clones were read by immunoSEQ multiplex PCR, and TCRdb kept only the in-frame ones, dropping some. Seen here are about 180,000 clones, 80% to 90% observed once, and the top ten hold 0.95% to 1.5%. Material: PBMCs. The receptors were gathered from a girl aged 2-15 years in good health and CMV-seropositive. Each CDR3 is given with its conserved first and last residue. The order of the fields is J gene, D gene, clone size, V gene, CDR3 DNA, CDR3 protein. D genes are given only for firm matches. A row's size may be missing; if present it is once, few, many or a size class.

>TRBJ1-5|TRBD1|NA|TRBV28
TGTGCCAGCAGTTTAGGGGACAGGAATCAGCCCCAGCATTTT
CASSLGDRNQPQHF
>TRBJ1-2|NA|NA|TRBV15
TGTGCCACCAGCAGAGATCGCGGGAGATTCGTTCTGGGCTCTGACTATGGCTACACCTTC
CATSRDRGRFVLGSDYGYTF
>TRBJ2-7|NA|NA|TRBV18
TGTGCCAGCTCACCACCGAGAGGAGAGCAGTACTTC
CASSPPRGEQYF
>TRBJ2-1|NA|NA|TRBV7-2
TGTGCCAGCAGGTCCTTCGTTTCCGGGACTGTCGCCAATGAGCAGTTCTTC
CASRSFVSGTVANEQFF
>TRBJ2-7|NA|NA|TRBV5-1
TGCGCCAGCAGCTTGGACCAGATTCAAAGCGAGCAGTACTTC
CASSLDQIQSEQYF
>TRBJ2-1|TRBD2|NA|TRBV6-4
TGTGCCAGCTCAGATAGCGGGAGCTCCTACAATGAGCAGTTCTTC
CASSDSGSSYNEQFF
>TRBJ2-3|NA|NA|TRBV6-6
TGTGCCAGCAGTCCGGGGGATACGCAGTATTTT
CASSPGDTQYF
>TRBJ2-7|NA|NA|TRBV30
TGTGCCTGGACCGTTTACAGGTCATACGAGCAGTACTTC
CAWTVYRSYEQYF
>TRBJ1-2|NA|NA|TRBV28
TGTGCCAGCAGCCAACACCAGGGACAACTAGCTAACTATGGCTACACCTTC
CASSQHQGQLANYGYTF
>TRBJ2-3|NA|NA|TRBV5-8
TGTGCCAGCAGCTTGGGACGGAGAATCACAGATACGCAGTATTTT
CASSLGRRITDTQYF
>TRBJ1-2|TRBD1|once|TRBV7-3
TGTGCCAGCAGCGCGACAGGGGGATTAGACTATGGCTACACCTTC
CASSATGGLDYGYTF
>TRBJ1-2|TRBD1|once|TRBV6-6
TGTGCCAGCAGTTACTGGGACAGGGGGCGATGGGGCTACACCTTC
CASSYWDRGRWGYTF
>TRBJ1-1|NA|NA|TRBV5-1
TGCGCCAGCAGCTTATCAGGGGACCCTGAAGCTTTCTTT
CASSLSGDPEAFF
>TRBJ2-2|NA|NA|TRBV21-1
TGTGCCAGCAGCAACACGAACACCGGGGAGCTGTTTTTT
CASSNTNTGELFF
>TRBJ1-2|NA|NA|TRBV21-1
NA
CASSKVGRGNYGYTF
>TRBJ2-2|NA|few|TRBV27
TGTGCCAGCAGGCGACTCATGAACACCGGGGAGCTGTTTTTT
CASRRLMNTGELFF
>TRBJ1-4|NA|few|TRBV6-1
TGTGCCATTCTACAGGTCAATGAAAAACTGTTTTTT
CAILQVNEKLFF
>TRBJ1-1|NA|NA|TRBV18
TGTGCCAGCTCACCACCACGCAGGGCCACTGAAGCTTTCTTT
CASSPPRRATEAFF
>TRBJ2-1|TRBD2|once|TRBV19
TGTGCCAGTAGTATAAAGGGGATAGCGGGAGCTTGGGACAATGAGCAGTTCTTC
CASSIKGIAGAWDNEQFF
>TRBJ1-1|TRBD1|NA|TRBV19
TGTGCCAGTAGTAACTCACGACAGGGCCCTATGAACACTGAAGCTTTCTTT
CASSNSRQGPMNTEAFF
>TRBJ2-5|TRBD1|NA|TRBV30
TGTGCCTGGAAGCCAGGGGGAGAGACCCAGTACTTC
CAWKPGGETQYF
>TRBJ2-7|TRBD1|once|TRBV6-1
TGTGCCAGCACCTCATATCAGGGGGACTCCTACGAGCAGTACTTC
CASTSYQGDSYEQYF
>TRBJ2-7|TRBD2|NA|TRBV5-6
TGTGCCAGCAGCTGGGGACTAGCGGACCCCCCGATCGAGCAGTACTTC
CASSWGLADPPIEQYF
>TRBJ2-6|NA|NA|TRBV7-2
TGTGCCAGCACCCCGGGGATAGGGTTTATTAAGGCCAACGTCCTGACTTTC
CASTPGIGFIKANVLTF
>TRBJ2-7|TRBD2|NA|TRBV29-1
TGCAGCGTTGAAGCGGGAGGCGCCTCCTACGAGCAGTACTTC
CSVEAGGASYEQYF
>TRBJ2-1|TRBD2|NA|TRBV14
TGTGCCAGCAGCCAAACCATAACTAGCGGGAGTTCTTATCGGGAGCAGTTCTTC
CASSQTITSGSSYREQFF
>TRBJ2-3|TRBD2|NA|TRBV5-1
TGCGCCAGCAGCTCAACGCCCGGGACTAGCGGGAATCAGGATACGCAGTATTTT
CASSSTPGTSGNQDTQYF
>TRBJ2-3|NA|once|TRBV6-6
TGTGCCAGCAGTTCGGGTCGACAGATGTCAGATACGCAGTATTTT
CASSSGRQMSDTQYF